Listed here are 4 T cell receptor beta chains from one sample, sequenced in a study of control samples from healthy donors and cancer patients (dated by TCRdb to about 2020). Libraries came from the immunoSEQ multiplex PCR assay. TCRdb took over this immuneACCESS table, retaining in-frame rearrangements with V and J assigned. Such tables are incomplete; in checked studies, under half of the missing clones stem from an unresolved V gene, and the remainder is unexplained. Across this sample there are 130,000 or so clones, with around 89% seen only once. The top ten constitute about two fifths of the sample. Sequencing input: blood. The receptor source for this set is a man aged 45-65 years in good health.

The rearrangement joins TRBV7-9 to TRBJ2-7; weak D call: TRBD2 (5 bases). CDR1 and CDR2 (germline): SEHNR, FQNEAQ (reference sequence). This CDR3 contains 16 residues. V lost 5 bases, J lost 0 bases, and 17 bases lay in between. CDR3 in DNA: TGTGCCAGCAGCCTTGGACGAGGGTGGCCCTCCTACGAGCAGTACTTC. This encodes CASSLGRGWPSYEQYF.

The chain uses TRBV15 and TRBJ1-2, with no clear D. The CDR3 contains 14 residues. Between the trimmed V and J ends, which lost 0 bases and 3 bases, there was a span of 8 bases. In germline, CDR1 is LNHNV, CDR2 YYDKDF (reference sequence). CDR3 DNA: TGTGCCACCAGCAGAGATCGTCCGGACTATGGCTACACCTTC. Translated, it gives CATSRDRPDYGYTF.

The rearrangement links TRBV6-5 to TRBJ2-1, with D possibly matching TRBD1 (5 bases). Trimming took off 6 bases at V and 12 bases at J, with 18 bases between the two ends. The CDR3 totals 13 residues. Germline V gives CDR1 MNHEY, CDR2 SVGAGI. DNA of the CDR3: TGTGCCAGCAGCCTATCCCCAGAGCAGGGGCAGTTCTTC. Its protein product is CASSLSPEQGQFF.

This sequence joins TRBV5-1 and TRBJ1-5, with a weak D call TRBD1 (6 bases). Per germline, CDR1 SGHRS and CDR2 YFSETQ. The ends were cut back, 5 bases at V and 3 bases at J, with 12 bases in the middle. The CDR3 extends over 14 amino acids. The CDR3 loop reads CASSLDSLNQPQHF. DNA of the CDR3: TGCGCCAGCAGTCTGGACAGCCTCAATCAGCCCCAGCATTTT.